These 25 T cell receptor beta chains came from one sample sequenced in a study of radiotherapy plus CTLA-4 blockade in lung cancer. Produced via immunoSEQ multiplex PCR; TCRdb's table is partial and in-frame only. The table shows approximately 69,000 clones, with roughly three quarters occurring only once. The sample in question was peripheral blood, obtained from a patient treated with radiotherapy plus ipilimumab. Receptors were obtained from a human donor with non-small cell lung cancer who had a complete response to radiotherapy plus ipilimumab.

CDR3 region: CASSPGPQPQHF. For the CDR3, the DNA is TGTGCCAGCAGCCCGGGCCCACAGCCCCAGCATTTT. This chain links TRBV28 with TRBJ1-5; D not certain. Germline CDR1 is MDHEN and CDR2 is SYDVKM. CDR3 size: 12 residues. Trimming pared 6 bases from V and 7 bases from J, leaving 10 bases between.

The chain couples TRBV11-2 to TRBJ1-1; the D gene is possibly TRBD1 (5 bases). Germline loops: CDR1 SGHAT, CDR2 FQNNGV. V lost 1 base to trimming and J lost 1 base, with 10 bases between them. The CDR3 has 15 residues. The CDR3 sequence is CASSLAGTPNTEAFF. The CDR3 coding sequence is TGTGCCAGCAGCTTAGCCGGGACTCCGAACACTGAAGCTTTCTTT.

This chain joins TRBV6-1 and TRBJ2-1, with 7 bases identical to TRBD1. The CDR3 is 18 amino acids. With V trimmed by 4 bases and J by 0 bases, 12 bases remained unmatched. Germline values: CDR1 MNHNS, CDR2 SASEGT. The CDR3 here is CASSAGHLTGSSYNEQFF. CDR3 bases: TGTGCCAGCAGTGCGGGGCATTTGACAGGGAGCTCCTACAATGAGCAGTTCTTC.

The chain joins TRBV30 to TRBJ2-5, with no clear D. There are 12 residues in the CDR3. The V and J ends lost 2 bases and 3 bases respectively, with 7 bases between them. Germline CDR1 reads GTSNPN; CDR2 reads SVGIG (reference sequence). The chain's CDR3 is CAWSWAKETQYF. DNA of the CDR3: TGTGCCTGGAGTTGGGCGAAAGAGACCCAGTACTTC.

The chain uses TRBV15 and TRBJ2-5; possible D gene TRBD1, 5 bases. V was clipped by 8 bases and J by 3 bases, with 13 bases between them. Looked up from germline, CDR1 is LNHNV and CDR2 is YYDKDF (reference sequence). CDR3 length: 13 amino acids. This CDR3 reads CATGQGAEETQYF. CDR3 nucleotide sequence: TGTGCCACCGGGCAAGGGGCTGAAGAGACCCAGTACTTC.

The rearrangement links TRBV7-2 to TRBJ2-1; TRBD2 matches at 7 bases. Germline values: CDR1 SGHTA, CDR2 FQGNSA. V shed 0 bases, J shed 7 bases, and the junction held 3 bases outside the gene matches. This CDR3 region has 14 residues. Here the CDR3 reads CASSLAGGWNEQFF. CDR3 nucleotide sequence: TGTGCCAGCAGCTTAGCGGGGGGGTGGAATGAGCAGTTCTTC.

The chain recombines TRBV5-6 with TRBJ1-4; possible D gene TRBD1, 5 bases. Trimming cost V 4 bases and J 0 bases, with 10 bases left between them. CDR1 is SGHDT, CDR2 YYEEEE, per germline. The CDR3 runs 15 residues. In nucleotides, the CDR3 is TGTGCCAGCAGCCCGGGGGGGGCAACTAATGAAAAACTGTTTTTT. Translated, it gives CASSPGGATNEKLFF. Complete variable domain (other parts from reference TRBV5-6 and TRBJ1-4): DAGVTQSPTHLIKTRGQQVTLRCSPKSGHDTVSWYQQALGQGPQFIFQYYEEEERQRGNFPDRFSGHQFPNYSSELNVNALLLGDSALYLCASSPGGATNEKLFFGSGTQLSVL.

The CDR3 loop is CASSSHTIGAYEQYF. The CDR3 bases are TGTGCCAGCAGTTCACACACGATTGGGGCCTACGAGCAGTACTTC. The rearrangement uses TRBV6-5 and TRBJ2-7; D gene uncertain. Germline CDR1 reads MNHEY; CDR2 reads SVGAGI. V lost 4 bases to trimming and J lost 2 bases, with 15 bases between them. The CDR3 loop spans 15 amino acids.

V is TRBV19 and J is TRBJ2-7; tentatively, D is TRBD1 (6 bases). Germline-derived CDR1 and CDR2 are LNHDA and SQIVND (reference sequence). V dropped 3 bases and J dropped 6 bases, with 15 bases sitting between them. This CDR3 region has 14 residues. CDR3 amino acids: CASSITGTSGEQYF. Written as DNA, the CDR3 is TGTGCCAGTAGTATTACCGGGACAAGTGGCGAGCAGTACTTC.

This chain connects TRBV10-3 to TRBJ2-1, with 8 bases aligning to TRBD2. Germline CDR1 is ENHRY and CDR2 is SYGVKD. The V gene end was trimmed by 3 bases and the J gene end by 4 bases; junction bases not matched to a gene: 8. The CDR3 runs to 16 residues. DNA for the CDR3: TGTGCCATCAGTGATCCGCGGACTAGCCCTTACAATGAGCAGTTCTTC. Amino acids: CAISDPRTSPYNEQFF.

A few counts support this clone. The J gene is TRBJ1-5, the V gene TRBV28; D gene ambiguous. This CDR3 region has 13 residues. Germline V CDR1 and CDR2: MDHEN, SYDVKM. V was shortened by 5 bases and J by 0 bases, with 5 bases between the two germline ends. CDR3 coding DNA: TGTGCCAGCAGTCCATATAGCAATCAGCCCCAGCATTTT. Translation: CASSPYSNQPQHF.

This rearrangement joins TRBV7-2 to TRBJ1-2; D ambiguous. Trimming shortened V by 2 bases and J by 3 bases, and 10 bases separated the two germline ends. Germline V gene lookup returns CDR1 SGHTA and CDR2 FQGNSA. The CDR3 contains 14 residues. The CDR3 region has the DNA TGTGCCAGCAGCTTACTGCCCAATGACTATGGCTACACCTTC. This encodes CASSLLPNDYGYTF.

The rearrangement joins TRBV11-2 to TRBJ2-7; either TRBD1 or TRBD2 may supply D (5 bases each). Between the trimmed V and J ends, which lost 3 bases and 2 bases, there was a span of 14 bases. This CDR3 has 15 amino acids. The germline gives CDR1 SGHAT, CDR2 FQNNGV. This CDR3 is CASSLVGGPPYEQYV. The CDR3 bases are TGTGCCAGCAGCTTGGTTGGGGGTCCCCCCTACGAGCAGTACGTC.

This chain uses TRBV7-2 with TRBJ2-5; no definite D call. V lost 0 bases and J 0 bases, leaving 11 bases between the germline ends. The germline V gene encodes CDR1 SGHTA and CDR2 FQGNSA. The CDR3 runs 16 residues. The CDR3 region has the DNA TGTGCCAGCAGCTTAGCGGCCGGATCGTACCAAGAGACCCAGTACTTC. The encoded protein is CASSLAAGSYQETQYF.

The chain combines TRBV18 with TRBJ2-2; 9 bases match TRBD1. The CDR3 totals 14 residues. With 2 bases clipped from V and 7 bases from J, the junction kept 2 bases outside the gene matches. CDR1 is KGHSH, CDR2 LQKENI, per germline. The CDR3 sequence is CASSPTGGHGELFF. Written as DNA, the CDR3 is TGTGCCAGCTCACCAACAGGGGGCCACGGGGAGCTGTTTTTT.

The gene calls are TRBV7-2 and TRBJ2-1; D is unresolved. The V end was cut by 5 bases, the J end by 1 base, with 12 bases between. This CDR3 is 15 amino acids long. The germline CDR1 and CDR2 sequences are SGHTA and FQGNSA. CDR3 coding DNA: TGTGCCAGCAGCCCAAGGGTTGGATCCTACAATGAGCAGTTCTTC. This gives the protein CASSPRVGSYNEQFF.

The chain combines TRBV18 with TRBJ2-1; TRBD1 matches 9 bases. The CDR3 loop spans 14 amino acids. Germline CDR1 and CDR2: KGHSH and LQKENI. With 3 bases clipped from V and 9 bases from J, the junction kept 6 bases outside the gene matches. In nucleotides, the CDR3 is TGTGCCAGCTCACCGGGGACAGGGAAGGTTGAGCAGTTCTTC. Its translation: CASSPGTGKVEQFF.

The chain is built from TRBV30 and TRBJ2-5; 8 nucleotides line up with TRBD2. V was pared by 2 bases and J by 8 bases, with 7 bases of the junction left unmatched. The CDR3 is 13 residues long. Germline V lookup: CDR1 GTSNPN, CDR2 SVGIG (reference sequence). CDR3 sequence reads: CAWSRGGVSTQYF. The CDR3 DNA reads as TGTGCCTGGAGTCGGGGGGGGGTTTCTACCCAGTACTTC.

The chain uses TRBV14 and TRBJ2-2; D not certain. Per the germline V gene, CDR1 is SGHDN and CDR2 is FVKESK. V lost 4 bases and J 7 bases, leaving 7 bases between the germline ends. This CDR3 contains 12 residues. CDR3 sequence (DNA): TGTGCCAGCAGCCTAGGCAGCGGGGAGCTGTTTTTT. Encoded protein: CASSLGSGELFF.

The CDR3 DNA reads as TGTGCCAGCAGTTACGGGGAGGCACAGTTCTTC. It encodes CASSYGEAQFF. V gene TRBV6-5 combines with J gene TRBJ2-1, with D perhaps matching TRBD2 (6 bases). Per the germline V gene, CDR1 is MNHEY and CDR2 is SVGAGI. The CDR3 contains 11 residues. Trimming took 2 bases from V and 13 from J, leaving 9 bases between them.

This chain uses TRBV5-4 with TRBJ2-1; unclear D gene. This CDR3 spans 16 amino acids. Trimming cost V 3 bases and J 1 base, with 14 bases left between them. The germline gives CDR1 SGHNT, CDR2 YYREEE (reference sequence). CDR3 coding DNA: TGTGCCAGCAGCTCAGCAAAAGACTCTTCCTACAATGAGCAGTTCTTC. It yields the protein CASSSAKDSSYNEQFF.

The chain employs TRBV6-5 and TRBJ1-4; no definite D call. The CDR3 runs 14 residues. The germline V gene has CDR1 MNHEY and CDR2 SVGAGI. Trimming left V 7 bases short and J 5 bases short, with 14 bases between. The CDR3 region has the DNA TGTGCCAGCAAGTTGGCCTTGCTAAATGAAAAACTGTTTTTT. Translating gives CASKLALLNEKLFF.

This clone was found once. The chain links TRBV10-3 to TRBJ2-2; maybe TRBD1 (6 bases). The CDR3 is 14 amino acids. The ends were cut back, 7 bases at V and 3 bases at J, with 12 bases in the middle. The germline CDR1 and CDR2 sequences are ENHRY and SYGVKD. The CDR3 loop reads CAITPDRDTGELFF. The CDR3 DNA reads TGTGCCATCACCCCGGACAGAGACACCGGGGAGCTGTTTTTT.

This clone was seen a single time. V usage is TRBV6-5 and J usage is TRBJ1-1, with D unclear. The CDR3 contains 14 residues. V lost 5 bases and J 5 bases, leaving 15 bases between the germline ends. Germline CDR1 reads MNHEY; CDR2 reads SVGAGI. CDR3 DNA: TGTGCCAGCAGTCACCAATCTAAAGGGACTGAAGCTTTCTTT. Residues: CASSHQSKGTEAFF.

V usage is TRBV5-1 and J usage is TRBJ2-1, with 11 nucleotides matching TRBD2. The trim removed 1 base at V and 6 bases at J, leaving 9 bases unmatched. The CDR3 loop spans 17 amino acids. CDR1 SGHRS and CDR2 YFSETQ come from the germline V gene. CDR3 sequence reads: CASSLSSGRAGRNEQFF. As DNA, the CDR3 is TGCGCCAGCAGCTTGAGTAGCGGGAGGGCCGGTCGCAATGAGCAGTTCTTC.